This T cell receptor (beta chain) was identified during a study of patients and donors after allogeneic stem cell transplantation (dated by TCRdb to the early 2020s). The library was built by means of RT-PCR. The reads were generated on a NextSeq 550. The public reads were quality trimmed at Q25 with fastp and then assembled into clones with MiXCR by TCRdb, keeping productive beta chains. Records with the same CDR3 protein are collapsed into one entry carrying the most frequent genes and DNA. The sample has roughly 960,000 distinct CDR3 sequences on record, around 17% of them singletons. The biggest ten clones account for 6% of the sample. To note about this clonotype: Its recognized antigen is unknown. No qualities accompany the bases; no much larger clone lies one base away.

The junction carries 16 bases between V and J, which are trimmed by 5 bases and 2 bases respectively. The CDR3 measures 14 amino acids from cysteine to phenylalanine. The sequence is cut down to CDR3 DNA, 42 bases in frame from base 1. The germline V gene (reference sequence) sets CDR1 to DFQATT and CDR2 to SNEGSKA. The chain is assembled from TRBV20-1 and TRBJ2-7; the D gene remains uncertain. The TCR comes from a human donor who was either an allogeneic HSCT recipient or a stem cell or donor lymphocyte infusion donor (not recorded which). It is not recorded whose cells these are; they may come from a transplant donor. Sequenced sample: blood, either unsorted or a sorted T cell fraction (not recorded which). Read as DNA, the sequence is TGCAGTGCTCAAAAGGGTTTTTGGACCTACGAGCAGTACTTC. It codes for CSAQKGFWTYEQYF.